The TCR beta chain described here comes from a study of cytomegalovirus exposure and HLA in healthy donors. A word on this clone: The antigen is unknown.

The PCR had 60 Vbeta and 13 Jbeta primers. Assay used: immunoSEQ multiplex PCR; TCRdb lists only in-frame clones, some missing. The sample carries some 95,000 clones, nearly 80% recorded once. Study findings and constraints: Among the sequence variants, a highly shared cluster was likely an artifact of sequencing.

The V gene lost 5 bases and the J gene lost 6 bases, with 16 bases spanning the gap. The CDR3 has 14 amino acids. Germline V lookup: CDR1 SGHRS, CDR2 YFSETQ. This clonotype was sampled from a woman in her thirties or forties in good health and CMV-seropositive. The source material was PBMCs. The J gene is TRBJ2-3, the V gene TRBV5-1; TRBD1 might be the D (6 bases). DNA for the CDR3: TGCGCCAGCAGTGTCGGGACAAAGATTGATACGCAGTATTTT. This gives the protein CASSVGTKIDTQYF.